This TCR beta chain was sequenced during a study of cytomegalovirus exposure and HLA in healthy donors. PCR was performed using 60 Vbeta and 13 Jbeta primers. Clones were sequenced by immunoSEQ multiplex PCR, and TCRdb holds only the in-frame ones, with some missing. The top ten clones hold 6.3% of a sample with 150,000 to 200,000 clones, 75% to 90% of them seen once. Findings of the study overall: Earlier findings revealed that most TCR beta V segments proved productive either about 87% or about 30% of the time.

As for this clone: Antigen specificity is unknown.

Per the germline V gene, CDR1 is KGHSH and CDR2 is LQKENI. This CDR3 contains 12 residues. V dropped 2 bases and J dropped 7 bases, with 5 bases sitting between them. This clonotype originated in a male donor in good health and CMV-seropositive. This rearrangement joins TRBV18 to TRBJ2-2; D gene uncertain. Sequencing used PBMCs. The CDR3 is CASSPTHGELFF. In DNA, the CDR3 is TGTGCCAGCTCACCAACACACGGGGAGCTGTTTTTT.